This T cell receptor beta chain derives from a study of tumor and adjacent non-tumor tissue in lung cancer. No cell sorting was done before RNA was extracted from the tissue. Germline V gene data show CDR1 as MDHEN and CDR2 as SYDVKM. The CDR3 runs to 15 residues. Three rounds of nested PCR, following a modified ARM-PCR protocol, produced the TCRbeta library. Each CDR3 protein gets one entry after TCRdb re-called the multiplex PCR reads with MiXCR. Of about 70,000 distinct CDR3 sequences listed, around four fifths are singletons. On this clonotype: Germline and junction disagree at one end, which may indicate a read error.

This clonotype was obtained from a man aged 60 to 75 with non-small cell lung cancer. Input material: lung tumor tissue. V usage is TRBV28 and J usage is TRBJ1-2; 8 nucleotides align to TRBD1. The CDR3 loop reads CTSRLSGRGLDGYTF. In DNA, the CDR3 is TGTACCAGCAGACTGTCGGGCAGGGGGCTGGATGGCTACACCTTC.